This T cell receptor beta chain was recovered during a study of blood T cell repertoires in COVID-19 (dated by TCRdb to about 2020). Background for the entire study: Collaborator samples came from the United States, Italy and Spain and covered acute and convalescent phases of COVID-19. The material from the prospective study consisted of cDNA or gDNA derived from T cells, B-cell-depleted T cells, or PBMCs. Subjects who had been exposed to COVID-19, were actively infected with it, or had recovered from it provided the deeply sampled blood TCRbeta repertoires that made up the dataset. The repertoires were released in a freely available public database intended as a resource for research on the immune response to SARS-CoV-2. Samples came from the ongoing ImmuneRACE study (first 160 participants) plus 1,254 subjects from 6 global collaborators. The sample metadata nearly always contained a de-identified subject ID, COVID-19 status, age in years and sex. Where HLA class I and class II types were available, the types were taken from metadata supplied by the sample provider, not from assay-based typing.

General findings and caveats noted by the study authors: How much clinical and demographic metadata was included differed by source and by participant, and the metadata was provided uncurated.

The collaborating institutions used their own protocols to collect whole blood in K2EDTA tubes. For TCRbeta analysis, collaborators shipped samples in one of three forms: frozen whole blood, isolated PBMCs, or DNA extracted from either of those sample types. Per the germline V gene, SGHRS is the CDR1 and YFSETQ is the CDR2. The CDR3 contains 16 residues, cysteine and phenylalanine counted. Only the CDR3 DNA is retained, 48 bases long and in frame from the first base. Unmatched junction bases come to 11, with V trimmed by 6 bases and J by 5 bases. TCRbeta CDR3 regions were amplified from genomic DNA using the immunoSEQ Assay, a bias-controlled multiplex PCR. Processing in the source paper ran as follows. Within the assay, amplification of reference gene primers was used to estimate how many nucleated cells each sample contained. To quantify the absolute abundance of each unique TCRbeta CDR3 rearrangement, sequence reads were collapsed and filtered. For each sample, productive Simpson clonality was calculated as the square root of Simpson's diversity index across productive rearrangements. TCRdb carries this immuneACCESS record with in-frame sequences only. Its versions omit some clonotypes, under half of them owing to an unresolved V gene in the studies checked, with the rest unexplained. V and J calls and clone size are as listed in that table; D and trimming were resolved from the DNA. This sample lists 15,000 to 17,000 clones; approximately 83% were detected once. The ten largest clones represent roughly a third of the sample.

On this clone itself: Its antigen is not yet known. Base qualities are not provided; no much larger clone lies one nucleotide away.

This receptor was identified in a man aged 70-80 years in a cohort sampled during active COVID-19. The chain uses TRBV5-1 and TRBJ2-2, and TRBD1 matches 9 of the central bases. Source material: peripheral blood. The nucleotide sequence reads TGCGCCAGCACCTGGGGCGGGACAGGGAGGACCGGGGAGCTGTTTTTT. Its translation is CASTWGGTGRTGELFF. Beyond the CDR3, the reference TRBV5-1 and TRBJ2-2 genes provide the residues; the full variable domain reads: KAGVTQTPRYLIKTRGQQVTLSCSPISGHRSVSWYQQTPGQGLQFLFEYFSETQRNKGNFPGRFSGRQFSNSRSEMNVSTLELGDSALYLCASTWGGTGRTGELFFGEGSRLTVL.